Listed below are T cell receptor beta chains from one sample, sequenced in a study of lymphopenia after photon versus proton radiotherapy. The method was immunoSEQ multiplex PCR; TCRdb's version includes in-frame clones alone and lacks a portion of them. Among 40,000 to 45,000 clones, under 85% were seen once, and the ten largest hold 20% to 25%. The source was peripheral blood, collected from a patient treated with proton-based radiotherapy. The receptors here all came from a woman in her 70s with pancreatic cancer. Both conserved end residues are part of each CDR3. The D gene is left open where the match is weak. Some rows have no size entry. The others give once, few or many, or a class for an expanded clone.

clone size: NA
V gene: TRBV6-5
J gene: TRBJ2-3
D gene: TRBD1
CDR3 length: 15
CDR3 protein: CASSSAGTGTDTQYF
CDR3 DNA: TGTGCCAGCAGTTCGGCAGGGACAGGCACAGATACGCAGTATTTT

clone size: once
V gene: TRBV7-8
J gene: TRBJ2-3
D gene: TRBD2
CDR3 length: 19
CDR3 protein: CASSLALHALAGVGDTQYF
CDR3 DNA: TGTGCCAGCAGCTTAGCGCTTCACGCCCTAGCGGGAGTGGGAGATACGCAGTATTTT

clone size: NA
V gene: TRBV28
J gene: TRBJ2-3
D gene: TRBD2
CDR3 length: 17
CDR3 protein: CASSLLAGGVGPDTQYF
CDR3 DNA: TGTGCCAGCAGTTTACTAGCGGGAGGGGTGGGGCCAGATACGCAGTATTTT

clone size: few
V gene: TRBV6-5
J gene: TRBJ1-1
D gene: NA
CDR3 length: 13
CDR3 protein: CASSGGSNTEAFF
CDR3 DNA: TGTGCCAGCAGCGGGGGCTCCAACACTGAAGCTTTCTTT

clone size: once
V gene: TRBV10-3
J gene: TRBJ2-2
D gene: TRBD2
CDR3 length: 15
CDR3 protein: CAISAGTSYTGELFF
CDR3 DNA: TGTGCCATCAGTGCCGGGACTAGCTACACCGGGGAGCTGTTTTTT

clone size: NA
V gene: TRBV6-6
J gene: TRBJ2-3
D gene: TRBD2
CDR3 length: 16
CDR3 protein: CASSPARTSGTDTQYF
CDR3 DNA: TGTGCCAGCAGTCCCGCCAGGACTAGCGGTACAGATACGCAGTATTTT

clone size: NA
V gene: TRBV19
J gene: TRBJ2-3
D gene: NA
CDR3 length: 13
CDR3 protein: CASTPGHTDTQYF
CDR3 DNA: TGTGCCAGTACACCGGGCCACACAGATACGCAGTATTTT

clone size: NA
V gene: TRBV10-3
J gene: TRBJ2-1
D gene: TRBD1
CDR3 length: 15
CDR3 protein: CAISLGQGVSNEQFF
CDR3 DNA: TGTGCCATCAGTTTGGGACAGGGGGTTTCGAATGAGCAGTTCTTC

clone size: NA
V gene: TRBV28
J gene: TRBJ2-7
D gene: TRBD1
CDR3 length: 15
CDR3 protein: CASTTSGTGKREQYF
CDR3 DNA: TGTGCCAGCACTACATCCGGGACAGGGAAGCGCGAGCAGTACTTC

clone size: NA
V gene: TRBV4-3
J gene: TRBJ1-1
D gene: NA
CDR3 length: 15
CDR3 protein: CASSPQVGQNTEAFF
CDR3 DNA: TGCGCCAGCAGCCCCCAGGTGGGGCAGAACACTGAAGCTTTCTTT

clone size: NA
V gene: TRBV30
J gene: TRBJ1-6
D gene: NA
CDR3 length: 16
CDR3 protein: CAWSEFHRTNNSPLHF
CDR3 DNA: TGTGCCTGGAGTGAATTCCATAGGACGAATAATTCACCCCTCCACTTT

clone size: NA
V gene: TRBV2
J gene: TRBJ1-5
D gene: NA
CDR3 length: 14
CDR3 protein: CASSDKQRNQPQHF
CDR3 DNA: TGTGCCAGCAGTGACAAGCAGAGGAATCAGCCCCAGCATTTT

clone size: NA
V gene: TRBV19
J gene: TRBJ2-4
D gene: NA
CDR3 length: 17
CDR3 protein: CASSKNPDTGWGNIQYF
CDR3 DNA: TGTGCCAGTAGTAAAAACCCAGATACAGGGTGGGGGAACATTCAGTACTTC

clone size: NA
V gene: TRBV5-8
J gene: TRBJ2-1
D gene: TRBD2
CDR3 length: 16
CDR3 protein: CASNEGTSGNYNEQFF
CDR3 DNA: TGTGCCAGCAACGAAGGGACTAGCGGTAATTACAATGAGCAGTTCTTC

clone size: NA
V gene: TRBV7-9
J gene: TRBJ1-3
D gene: NA
CDR3 length: 13
CDR3 protein: CASSGGSGNTIYF
CDR3 DNA: TGTGCCAGCAGCGGGGGCTCTGGAAACACCATATATTTT

clone size: NA
V gene: TRBV6-1
J gene: TRBJ2-2
D gene: NA
CDR3 length: 13
CDR3 protein: CASSEGFPGELFF
CDR3 DNA: TGTGCCAGCAGTGAAGGGTTTCCCGGGGAGCTGTTTTTT

clone size: once
V gene: TRBV28
J gene: TRBJ1-1
D gene: NA
CDR3 length: 13
CDR3 protein: CASSLPSPTEAFF
CDR3 DNA: TGTGCCAGCAGTTTACCGTCCCCAACTGAGGCTTTCTTT

clone size: few
V gene: TRBV6-4
J gene: TRBJ1-1
D gene: NA
CDR3 length: 13
CDR3 protein: CASRLEVWTEAFF
CDR3 DNA: TGTGCCAGCAGGTTAGAGGTATGGACTGAAGCTTTCTTT

clone size: NA
V gene: TRBV11-3
J gene: TRBJ2-7
D gene: NA
CDR3 length: 12
CDR3 protein: CASRAGTYEQYF
CDR3 DNA: TGTGCCAGCAGGGCAGGGACCTACGAGCAGTACTTC

clone size: NA
V gene: TRBV6-1
J gene: TRBJ2-2
D gene: TRBD2
CDR3 length: 15
CDR3 protein: CASSTRLAGAGELFF
CDR3 DNA: TGTGCCAGCAGTACAAGACTAGCGGGAGCCGGGGAGCTGTTTTTT

clone size: NA
V gene: TRBV11-1
J gene: TRBJ1-1
D gene: NA
CDR3 length: 13
CDR3 protein: CASSREQGPTAFF
CDR3 DNA: TGTGCCAGCAGCCGCGAACAAGGGCCGACGGCTTTCTTT

clone size: NA
V gene: TRBV7-2
J gene: TRBJ2-5
D gene: NA
CDR3 length: 14
CDR3 protein: CASTDAKQGETQYF
CDR3 DNA: TGTGCCAGCACCGACGCTAAGCAGGGTGAGACCCAGTACTTC

clone size: NA
V gene: TRBV7-7
J gene: TRBJ1-1
D gene: NA
CDR3 length: 13
CDR3 protein: CASSLAEGSEAFF
CDR3 DNA: TGTGCTAGCAGCTTAGCGGAGGGGTCTGAAGCTTTCTTT

clone size: NA
V gene: TRBV28
J gene: TRBJ2-7
D gene: TRBD1
CDR3 length: 16
CDR3 protein: CASSPRGGTGFAEQYF
CDR3 DNA: TGTGCCAGCAGTCCCAGGGGTGGGACAGGGTTCGCCGAGCAGTACTTC

clone size: NA
V gene: TRBV7-9
J gene: TRBJ2-2
D gene: NA
CDR3 length: 17
CDR3 protein: CASSQQAGPEGGGELFF
CDR3 DNA: TGCGCCAGCAGCCAACAAGCGGGGCCAGAGGGGGGCGGGGAGCTGTTTTTT

clone size: NA
V gene: TRBV5-1
J gene: TRBJ1-2
D gene: NA
CDR3 length: 16
CDR3 protein: CASSFSRDPTDYGYTF
CDR3 DNA: TGCGCCAGCAGCTTTTCCCGGGATCCAACGGACTATGGCTACACCTTC

clone size: once
V gene: TRBV10-3
J gene: TRBJ2-1
D gene: NA
CDR3 length: 13
CDR3 protein: CAISESGVNEQFF
CDR3 DNA: TGTGCCATCAGTGAGTCAGGGGTCAATGAGCAGTTCTTC

clone size: NA
V gene: TRBV28
J gene: TRBJ1-1
D gene: TRBD1
CDR3 length: 16
CDR3 protein: CASSQLRTGRNTEAFF
CDR3 DNA: TGTGCCAGCAGTCAGTTGCGGACAGGCCGGAACACTGAAGCTTTCTTT

clone size: few
V gene: TRBV10-3
J gene: TRBJ2-7
D gene: TRBD2
CDR3 length: 13
CDR3 protein: CAISLAGVYEQYF
CDR3 DNA: TGTGCCATCAGTCTAGCGGGAGTCTACGAGCAGTACTTC

clone size: NA
V gene: TRBV5-1
J gene: TRBJ1-1
D gene: NA
CDR3 length: 14
CDR3 protein: CASSLGVSYTEAFF
CDR3 DNA: TGCGCCAGCAGCTTGGGTGTCTCCTACACTGAAGCTTTCTTT

clone size: NA
V gene: TRBV18
J gene: TRBJ1-1
D gene: NA
CDR3 length: 11
CDR3 protein: CASSPLDVAFF
CDR3 DNA: TGTGCCAGCTCACCACTGGACGTAGCTTTCTTT

clone size: NA
V gene: TRBV7-3
J gene: TRBJ2-1
D gene: NA
CDR3 length: 12
CDR3 protein: CASSSQGLEQFF
CDR3 DNA: TGTGCCAGCAGCTCTCAGGGTCTTGAGCAGTTCTTC

clone size: once
V gene: TRBV6-5
J gene: TRBJ1-1
D gene: NA
CDR3 length: 14
CDR3 protein: CASSYLQNGPEAFF
CDR3 DNA: TGTGCCAGCAGTTACCTACAGAACGGACCTGAAGCTTTCTTT

clone size: NA
V gene: TRBV5-5
J gene: TRBJ1-1
D gene: TRBD1
CDR3 length: 15
CDR3 protein: CASSNRDRGGTEAFF
CDR3 DNA: TGTGCCAGCAGCAACCGGGACAGGGGAGGAACTGAAGCTTTCTTT

clone size: once
V gene: TRBV7-9
J gene: TRBJ2-7
D gene: NA
CDR3 length: 15
CDR3 protein: CASTPSSRDDYEQYF
CDR3 DNA: TGTGCCAGCACTCCGTCCTCCAGGGACGACTACGAGCAGTACTTC

clone size: NA
V gene: TRBV7-2
J gene: TRBJ2-5
D gene: NA
CDR3 length: 14
CDR3 protein: CASSAQVTLATQYF
CDR3 DNA: TGTGCCAGCAGCGCCCAGGTTACTCTGGCGACCCAGTACTTC